This T cell receptor (beta chain) was captured in a study of blood T cell repertoires in COVID-19. Assay used: immunoSEQ multiplex PCR; TCRdb lists only in-frame clones, some missing. The repertoire has about 140,000 clones, 84% of them found once; the top ten carry approximately 9.5%. The receptor comes from an elderly woman in a cohort sampled during active or convalescent COVID-19. The sample consisted of peripheral blood.

The CDR3 coding sequence is TGTGCCAGCAGGCGGGGACAGGGACCCTACGAGCAGTACTTC. This gives the protein CASRRGQGPYEQYF. V usage is TRBV6-5 and J usage is TRBJ2-7; 9 nucleotides align to TRBD1. The germline CDR1 and CDR2 sequences are MNHEY and SVGAGI. This CDR3 comprises 14 residues. The V gene end was trimmed by 6 bases and the J gene end by 2 bases; junction bases not matched to a gene: 5.